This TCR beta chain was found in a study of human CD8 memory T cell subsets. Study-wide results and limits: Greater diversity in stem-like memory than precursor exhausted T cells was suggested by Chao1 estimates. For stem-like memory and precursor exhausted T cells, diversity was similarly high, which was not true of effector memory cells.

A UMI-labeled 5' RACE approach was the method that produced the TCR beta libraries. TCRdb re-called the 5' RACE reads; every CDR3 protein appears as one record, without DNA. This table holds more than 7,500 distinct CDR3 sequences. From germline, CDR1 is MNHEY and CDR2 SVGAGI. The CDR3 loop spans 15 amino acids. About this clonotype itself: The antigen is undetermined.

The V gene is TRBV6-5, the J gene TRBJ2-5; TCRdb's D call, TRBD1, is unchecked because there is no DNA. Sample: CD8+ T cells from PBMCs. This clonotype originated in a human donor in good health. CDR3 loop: CASRLTGAGKETQYF.